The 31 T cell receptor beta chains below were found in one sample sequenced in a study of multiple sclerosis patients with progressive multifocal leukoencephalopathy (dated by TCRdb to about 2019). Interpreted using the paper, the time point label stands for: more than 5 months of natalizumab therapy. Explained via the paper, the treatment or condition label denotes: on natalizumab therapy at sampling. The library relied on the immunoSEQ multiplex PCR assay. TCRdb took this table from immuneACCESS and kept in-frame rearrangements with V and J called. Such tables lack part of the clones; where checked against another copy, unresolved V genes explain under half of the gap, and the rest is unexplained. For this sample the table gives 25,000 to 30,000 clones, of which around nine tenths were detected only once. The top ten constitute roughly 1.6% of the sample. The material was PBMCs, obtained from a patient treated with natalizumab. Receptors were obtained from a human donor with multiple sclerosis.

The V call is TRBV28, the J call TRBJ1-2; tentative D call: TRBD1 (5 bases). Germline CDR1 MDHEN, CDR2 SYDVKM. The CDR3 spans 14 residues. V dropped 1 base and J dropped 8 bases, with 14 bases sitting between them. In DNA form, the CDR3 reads TGTGCCAGCAGTTTATACCAGGGTTTGCAGGGCTACACCTTC. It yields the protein CASSLYQGLQGYTF.

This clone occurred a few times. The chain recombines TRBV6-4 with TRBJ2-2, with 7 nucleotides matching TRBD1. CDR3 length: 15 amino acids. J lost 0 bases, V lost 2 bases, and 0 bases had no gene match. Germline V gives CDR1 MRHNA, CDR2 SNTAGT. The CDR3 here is CASSDGTANTGELFF. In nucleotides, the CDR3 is TGTGCCAGCAGTGACGGGACAGCGAACACCGGGGAGCTGTTTTTT.

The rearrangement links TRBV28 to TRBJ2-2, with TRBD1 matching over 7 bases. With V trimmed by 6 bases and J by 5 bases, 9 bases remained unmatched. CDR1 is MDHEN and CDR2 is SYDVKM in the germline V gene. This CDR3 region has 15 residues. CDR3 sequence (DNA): TGTGCCAGCAGGACCGACAGGGCTAGAACCGGGGAGCTGTTTTTT. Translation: CASRTDRARTGELFF.

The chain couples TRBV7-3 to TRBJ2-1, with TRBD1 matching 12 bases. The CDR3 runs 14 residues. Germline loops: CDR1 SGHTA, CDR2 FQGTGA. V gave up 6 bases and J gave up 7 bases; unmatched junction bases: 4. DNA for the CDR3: TGTGCCAGCAGACGGGACAGGGGGCTTAATGAGCAGTTCTTC. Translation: CASRRDRGLNEQFF.

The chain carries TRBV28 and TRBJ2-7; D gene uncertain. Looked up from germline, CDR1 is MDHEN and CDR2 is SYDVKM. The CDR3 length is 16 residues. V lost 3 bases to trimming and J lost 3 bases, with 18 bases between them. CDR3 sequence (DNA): TGTGCCAGCAGTTTCCCCCGCCAGAGAACAGTCTACGAGCAGTACTTC. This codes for CASSFPRQRTVYEQYF. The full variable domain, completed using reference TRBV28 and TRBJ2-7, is DVKVTQSSRYLVKRTGEKVFLECVQDMDHENMFWYRQDPGLGLRLIYFSYDVKMKEKGDIPEGYSVSREKKERFSLILESASTNQTSMYLCASSFPRQRTVYEQYFGPGTRLTVT.

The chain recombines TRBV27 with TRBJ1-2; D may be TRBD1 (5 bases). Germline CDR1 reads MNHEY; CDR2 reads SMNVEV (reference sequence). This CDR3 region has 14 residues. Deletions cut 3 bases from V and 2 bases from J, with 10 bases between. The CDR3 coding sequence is TGTGCCAGCAGTTTGACAGCACAAAACTATGGCTACACCTTC. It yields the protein CASSLTAQNYGYTF.

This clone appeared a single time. The DNA for the CDR3 is TGCGCCAGCAGTGAGTCGAAACTAGCGGGAGGCTCTGAGCAGTTCTTC. This sequence encodes CASSESKLAGGSEQFF. The chain couples TRBV10-1 to TRBJ2-1; 12 bases are a match to TRBD2. The ends lost 0 bases at V and 9 bases at J; junction bases unmatched: 6. Germline loops: CDR1 WNHNN, CDR2 SYGVQD (reference sequence). The CDR3 has 16 residues.

CDR3 DNA: TGTGCCAGCTCACCGGGACTGAATTACAATGAGCAGTTCTTC. Its translation is CASSPGLNYNEQFF. This chain connects TRBV18 to TRBJ2-1, with a possible D match to TRBD2 (6 bases). CDR3 length: 14 amino acids. Per germline, CDR1 KGHSH and CDR2 LQKENI. The V end was cut by 3 bases, the J end by 4 bases, with 10 bases between.

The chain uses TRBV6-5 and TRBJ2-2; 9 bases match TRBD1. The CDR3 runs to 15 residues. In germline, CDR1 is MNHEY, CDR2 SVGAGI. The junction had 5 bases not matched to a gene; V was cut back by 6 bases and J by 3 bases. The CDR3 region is CASSHRGRYTGELFF. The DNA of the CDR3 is TGTGCCAGCAGCCACAGGGGGCGATACACCGGGGAGCTGTTTTTT.

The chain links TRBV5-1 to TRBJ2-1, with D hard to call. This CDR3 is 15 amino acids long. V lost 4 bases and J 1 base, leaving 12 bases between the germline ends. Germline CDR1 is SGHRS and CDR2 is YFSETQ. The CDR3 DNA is TGCGCCAGCAGCCCAGCACTAAATTCCTACAATGAGCAGTTCTTC. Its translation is CASSPALNSYNEQFF.

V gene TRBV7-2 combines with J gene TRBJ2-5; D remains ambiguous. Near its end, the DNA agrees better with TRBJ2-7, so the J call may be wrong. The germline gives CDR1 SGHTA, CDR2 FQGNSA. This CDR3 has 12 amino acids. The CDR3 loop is CASSLVTYEQYF. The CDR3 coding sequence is TGTGCCAGCAGCTTAGTGACCTACGAGCAGTACTTC.

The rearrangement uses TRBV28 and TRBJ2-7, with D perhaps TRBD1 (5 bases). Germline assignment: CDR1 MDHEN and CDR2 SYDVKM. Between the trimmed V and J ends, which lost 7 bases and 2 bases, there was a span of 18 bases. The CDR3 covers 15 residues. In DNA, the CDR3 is TGTGCCAGCACAGTGGGTAGGGGTTCGCCCTACGAGCAGTACTTC. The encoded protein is CASTVGRGSPYEQYF. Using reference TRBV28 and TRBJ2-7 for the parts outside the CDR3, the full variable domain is DVKVTQSSRYLVKRTGEKVFLECVQDMDHENMFWYRQDPGLGLRLIYFSYDVKMKEKGDIPEGYSVSREKKERFSLILESASTNQTSMYLCASTVGRGSPYEQYFGPGTRLTVT.

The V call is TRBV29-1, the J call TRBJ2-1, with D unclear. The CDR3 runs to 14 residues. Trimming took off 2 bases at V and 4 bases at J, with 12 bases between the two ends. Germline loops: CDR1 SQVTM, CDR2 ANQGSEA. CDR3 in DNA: TGCAGCGTTGAAAAGCCCAAAAGTTACAATGAGCAGTTCTTC. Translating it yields CSVEKPKSYNEQFF.

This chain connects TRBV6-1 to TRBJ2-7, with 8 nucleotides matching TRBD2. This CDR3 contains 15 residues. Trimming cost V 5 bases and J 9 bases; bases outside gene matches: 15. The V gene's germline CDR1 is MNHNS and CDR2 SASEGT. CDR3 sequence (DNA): TGTGCCAGCAGTTTTAAGCGGGAGCTCCCTGAAGGGCAGTACTTC. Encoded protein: CASSFKRELPEGQYF.

The CDR3 sequence: CASSQVRVEAFLTSYNEQFF. The CDR3 DNA reads TGCGCCAGCAGCCAAGTAAGGGTCGAAGCGTTCCTAACCTCCTACAATGAGCAGTTCTTC. The J gene is TRBJ2-1, the V gene TRBV4-3; D gene ambiguous. Trimming shortened V by 1 base and J by 0 bases, and 22 bases separated the two germline ends. Germline lookup yields CDR1 LGHNA and CDR2 YSLEER. This CDR3 is 20 amino acids long.

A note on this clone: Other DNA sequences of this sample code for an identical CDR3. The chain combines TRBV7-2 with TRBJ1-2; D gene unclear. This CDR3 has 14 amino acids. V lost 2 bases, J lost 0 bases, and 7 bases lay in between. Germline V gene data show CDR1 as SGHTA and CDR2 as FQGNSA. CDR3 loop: CASSLSRSNYGYTF. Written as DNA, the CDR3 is TGTGCCAGCAGCTTATCTCGTTCTAACTATGGCTACACCTTC.

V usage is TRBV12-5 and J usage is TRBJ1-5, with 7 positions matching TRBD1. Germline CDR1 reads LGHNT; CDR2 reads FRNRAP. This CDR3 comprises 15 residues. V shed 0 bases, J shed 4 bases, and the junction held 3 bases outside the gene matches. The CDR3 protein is CASGLVVTGNQPQHF. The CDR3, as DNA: TGTGCTAGTGGTTTGGTAGTGACAGGGAATCAGCCCCAGCATTTT.

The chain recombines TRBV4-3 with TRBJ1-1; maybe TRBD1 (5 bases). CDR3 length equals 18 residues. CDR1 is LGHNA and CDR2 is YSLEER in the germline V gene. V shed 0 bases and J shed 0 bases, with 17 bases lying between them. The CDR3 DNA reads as TGCGCCAGCAGCCAAGAAGGGGCTGTGGTAGGGTTGAACACTGAAGCTTTCTTT. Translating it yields CASSQEGAVVGLNTEAFF.

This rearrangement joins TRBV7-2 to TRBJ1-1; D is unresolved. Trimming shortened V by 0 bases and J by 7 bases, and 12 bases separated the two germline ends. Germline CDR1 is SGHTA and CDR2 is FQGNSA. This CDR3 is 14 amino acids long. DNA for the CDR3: TGTGCCAGCAGCTTAGCGCCAGCAGACCTTGAAGCTTTCTTT. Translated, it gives CASSLAPADLEAFF.

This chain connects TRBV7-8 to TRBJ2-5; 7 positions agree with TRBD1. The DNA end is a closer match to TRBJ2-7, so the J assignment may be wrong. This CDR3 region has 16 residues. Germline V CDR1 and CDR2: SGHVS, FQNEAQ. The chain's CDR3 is CASSLGVSAGGYEQYF. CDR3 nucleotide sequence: TGTGCCAGCAGCTTAGGGGTTTCGGCAGGGGGCTACGAGCAGTACTTC.

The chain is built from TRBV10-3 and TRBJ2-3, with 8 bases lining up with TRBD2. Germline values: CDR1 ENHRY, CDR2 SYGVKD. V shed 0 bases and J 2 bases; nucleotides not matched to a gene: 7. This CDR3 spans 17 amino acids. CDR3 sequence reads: CAISESRGGTITDTQYF. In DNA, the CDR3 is TGTGCCATCAGTGAGTCCCGGGGGGGGACGATCACAGATACGCAGTATTTT.

CDR3 bases: TGTGCCACCAGAGGGGGGGGCTCTGGGGCCAACGTCCTGACTTTC. Translating it yields CATRGGGSGANVLTF. V is TRBV15 and J is TRBJ2-6, with a weak D call TRBD2 (7 bases). The CDR3 has 15 amino acids. The germline V and J ends were trimmed by 6 bases and 0 bases, with 9 bases remaining between them. Germline V gene lookup returns CDR1 LNHNV and CDR2 YYDKDF (reference sequence).

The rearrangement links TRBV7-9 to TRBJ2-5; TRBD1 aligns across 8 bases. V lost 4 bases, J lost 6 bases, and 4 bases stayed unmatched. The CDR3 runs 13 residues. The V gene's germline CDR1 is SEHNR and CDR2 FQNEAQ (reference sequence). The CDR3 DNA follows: TGTGCCAGCAGCTCGACAGGGGTGAAGACCCAGTACTTC. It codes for CASSSTGVKTQYF.

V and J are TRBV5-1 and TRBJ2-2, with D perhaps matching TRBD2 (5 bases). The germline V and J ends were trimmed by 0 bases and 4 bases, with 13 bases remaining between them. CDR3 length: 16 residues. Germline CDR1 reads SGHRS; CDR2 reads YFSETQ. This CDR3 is CASSLGPRAGTGELFF. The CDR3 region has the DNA TGCGCCAGCAGCTTGGGACCCCGGGCGGGCACCGGGGAGCTGTTTTTT. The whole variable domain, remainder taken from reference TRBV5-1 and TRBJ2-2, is KAGVTQTPRYLIKTRGQQVTLSCSPISGHRSVSWYQQTPGQGLQFLFEYFSETQRNKGNFPGRFSGRQFSNSRSEMNVSTLELGDSALYLCASSLGPRAGTGELFFGEGSRLTVL.

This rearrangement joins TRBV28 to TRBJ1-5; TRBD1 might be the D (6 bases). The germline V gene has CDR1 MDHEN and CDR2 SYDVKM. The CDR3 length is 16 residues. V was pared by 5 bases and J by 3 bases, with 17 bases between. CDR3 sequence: CASSPTGRGINQPQHF. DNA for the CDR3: TGTGCCAGCAGTCCAACCGGTAGGGGGATCAATCAGCCCCAGCATTTT.

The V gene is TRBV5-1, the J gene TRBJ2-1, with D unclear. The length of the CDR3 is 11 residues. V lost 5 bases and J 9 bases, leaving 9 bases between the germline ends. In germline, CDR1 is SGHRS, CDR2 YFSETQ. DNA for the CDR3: TGCGCCAGCAGTCTCACGGGTGAGCAGTTCTTC. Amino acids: CASSLTGEQFF.

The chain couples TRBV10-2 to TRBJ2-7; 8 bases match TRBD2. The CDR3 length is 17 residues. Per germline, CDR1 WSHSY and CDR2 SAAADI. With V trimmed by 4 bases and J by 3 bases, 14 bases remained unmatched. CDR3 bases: TGCGCCAGCAGTGGTATCCTCGGTAGCGGGACTAACTACGAGCAGTACTTC. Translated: CASSGILGSGTNYEQYF.

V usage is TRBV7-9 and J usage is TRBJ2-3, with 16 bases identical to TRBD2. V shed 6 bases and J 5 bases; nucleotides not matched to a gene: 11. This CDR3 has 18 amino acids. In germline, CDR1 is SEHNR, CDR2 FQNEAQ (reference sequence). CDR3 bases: TGTGCCAGCAGACGGCCGGGACTAGCGGGAGGGCCGAGAGATACGCAGTATTTT. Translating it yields CASRRPGLAGGPRDTQYF.

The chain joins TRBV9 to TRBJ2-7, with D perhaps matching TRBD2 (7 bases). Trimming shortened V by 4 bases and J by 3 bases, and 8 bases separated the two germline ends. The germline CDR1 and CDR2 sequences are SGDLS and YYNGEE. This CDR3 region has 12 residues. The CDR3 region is CASSRGGYEQYF. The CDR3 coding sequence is TGTGCCAGCAGCAGGGGGGGCTACGAGCAGTACTTC. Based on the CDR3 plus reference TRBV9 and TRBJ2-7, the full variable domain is DSGVTQTPKHLITATGQRVTLRCSPRSGDLSVYWYQQSLDQGLQFLIQYYNGEERAKGNILERFSAQQFPDLHSELNLSSLELGDSALYFCASSRGGYEQYFGPGTRLTVT.

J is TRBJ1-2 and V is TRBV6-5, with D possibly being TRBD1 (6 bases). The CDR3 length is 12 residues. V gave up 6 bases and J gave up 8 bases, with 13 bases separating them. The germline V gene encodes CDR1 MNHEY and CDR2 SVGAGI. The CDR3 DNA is TGTGCCAGCAGCCTCGACAGGCGCGGCTACACCTTC. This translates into CASSLDRRGYTF.

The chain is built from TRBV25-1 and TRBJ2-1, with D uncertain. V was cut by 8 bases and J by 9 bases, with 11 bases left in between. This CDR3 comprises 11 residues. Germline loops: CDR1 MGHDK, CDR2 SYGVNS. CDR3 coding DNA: TGTGCCAGCGGTGCCTTGACTGAGCAGTTCTTC. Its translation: CASGALTEQFF.